These T cell receptor beta chains were read from a single sample in a study of beta chain features in type 1 diabetes. Clones were read by immunoSEQ multiplex PCR, and TCRdb kept only the in-frame ones, dropping some. The table has roughly 230,000 clones, 9.6% seen once; the top ten hold approximately 0.03%. Sequencing was carried out using naive CD4+ T cells from blood. The receptors originated from a woman between 18 and 30 years old in good health. The CDR3 runs from the conserved cysteine through the conserved F or W. Fields, in order: clone size, D gene, V gene, J gene, CDR3 DNA, CDR3 protein. The D gene is left open where the match is weak. Expanded clones get a size class; other rows say once, few or many, or leave the size out.

abundance: many; d_gene: TRBD1; v_gene: TRBV19; j_gene: TRBJ2-1; CDR3nt: TGTGCCAGTAGTACGACAGGGATTAGCGATGAGCAGTTCTTC; CDR3aa: CASSTTGISDEQFF
abundance: few; d_gene: NA; v_gene: TRBV5-4; j_gene: TRBJ2-5; CDR3nt: TGTGCCAGCAGCTTAATGGTGTCTCGAAGCGGCGAGACCCAGTACTTC; CDR3aa: CASSLMVSRSGETQYF
abundance: few; d_gene: TRBD1; v_gene: TRBV9; j_gene: TRBJ2-1; CDR3nt: TGTGCCAGCAGAAAGGGACAGGGGGCTGGGAGTGAGCAGTTCTTC; CDR3aa: CASRKGQGAGSEQFF
abundance: NA; d_gene: TRBD1; v_gene: TRBV6-1; j_gene: TRBJ2-5; CDR3nt: TGTGCCAGCACTCTTCCGGGACAGGGAAGAGAGACCCAGTACTTC; CDR3aa: CASTLPGQGRETQYF
abundance: NA; d_gene: NA; v_gene: TRBV5-1; j_gene: TRBJ2-7; CDR3nt: TGCGCCAGCAGCGCCGACAGCACCTACGAGCAGTACTTC; CDR3aa: CASSADSTYEQYF
abundance: NA; d_gene: NA; v_gene: TRBV11-2; j_gene: TRBJ1-3; CDR3nt: TGTGCCAGCAGCTCAGGTCCATTAAACACCATATATTTT; CDR3aa: CASSSGPLNTIYF
abundance: few; d_gene: NA; v_gene: TRBV15; j_gene: TRBJ1-5; CDR3nt: TGTGCCACCAGCAGGGCCAGGGGCGAGGGTAAAAAACATTTT; CDR3aa: CATSRARGEGKKHF
abundance: NA; d_gene: NA; v_gene: TRBV11-2; j_gene: TRBJ2-5; CDR3nt: TGTGCCAGCAGCCAAGCCCGGGAAGAGACCCAGTACTTC; CDR3aa: CASSQAREETQYF
abundance: NA; d_gene: NA; v_gene: TRBV30; j_gene: TRBJ1-6; CDR3nt: TGTGCCTGGAGTGTAAAGGGGGTCGTTAATTCACCCCTCCACTTT; CDR3aa: CAWSVKGVVNSPLHF
abundance: NA; d_gene: NA; v_gene: TRBV7-9; j_gene: TRBJ1-2; CDR3nt: TGTGCCAGCAGCTTAGCGCCGGACAGCTACTATGGCTACACCTTC; CDR3aa: CASSLAPDSYYGYTF
abundance: NA; d_gene: TRBD2; v_gene: TRBV29-1; j_gene: TRBJ2-5; CDR3nt: TGCAGCGTTGGGGGACTAGCGGGAGGGGATGGGGAGACCCAGTACTTC; CDR3aa: CSVGGLAGGDGETQYF
abundance: NA; d_gene: TRBD1; v_gene: TRBV10-3; j_gene: TRBJ1-1; CDR3nt: TGTGCCATCAGTGCCGGGACAGGTCCGAACACTGAAGCTTTCTTT; CDR3aa: CAISAGTGPNTEAFF
abundance: few; d_gene: TRBD2; v_gene: TRBV4-3; j_gene: TRBJ2-2; CDR3nt: TGCGCCACCCGACTAGCGGGATCTGGCGGGGAGCTGTTTTTT; CDR3aa: CATRLAGSGGELFF
abundance: few; d_gene: TRBD1; v_gene: TRBV30; j_gene: TRBJ1-4; CDR3nt: TGTGCCTGGGGATTTGGACAGGGCGGTGAAAAACTGTTTTTT; CDR3aa: CAWGFGQGGEKLFF
abundance: once; d_gene: TRBD1; v_gene: TRBV5-1; j_gene: TRBJ1-1; CDR3nt: TGCGCCAGCAGCTTCCGACAGGGGGCCTTGAACACTGAAGCTTTCTTT; CDR3aa: CASSFRQGALNTEAFF
abundance: NA; d_gene: NA; v_gene: TRBV5-1; j_gene: TRBJ1-1; CDR3nt: TGCGCCAGCAGCTTGGAGAGAGTGAACACTGAAGCTTTCTTT; CDR3aa: CASSLERVNTEAFF
abundance: NA; d_gene: NA; v_gene: TRBV7-9; j_gene: TRBJ1-4; CDR3nt: TGTGCCAGCAGCTTACAGGCTGTGGGGCGTGAAAAACTGTTTTTT; CDR3aa: CASSLQAVGREKLFF
abundance: NA; d_gene: NA; v_gene: TRBV25-1; j_gene: TRBJ1-6; CDR3nt: TGTGCCAGCAGTGAATCGGGGGGAATGGGTTCACCCCTCCACTTT; CDR3aa: CASSESGGMGSPLHF
abundance: NA; d_gene: NA; v_gene: TRBV2; j_gene: TRBJ2-5; CDR3nt: TGTGCCAGCAGTGAAGGGGCTTTAGGAGGAGAGACCCAGTACTTC; CDR3aa: CASSEGALGGETQYF
abundance: few; d_gene: TRBD2; v_gene: TRBV9; j_gene: TRBJ2-2; CDR3nt: TGTGCCAGCAGCGTAGGACTAGCGGGAGTTGTCGGGGAGCTGTTTTTT; CDR3aa: CASSVGLAGVVGELFF
abundance: few; d_gene: TRBD1; v_gene: TRBV2; j_gene: TRBJ2-1; CDR3nt: TGTGCCGGCGGACAGGGGGCAAAATATGAGCAGTTCTTC; CDR3aa: CAGGQGAKYEQFF
abundance: NA; d_gene: NA; v_gene: TRBV4-2; j_gene: TRBJ1-5; CDR3nt: TGTGCCAGCAGCCAAGTCTTACCAGGGAATAGCAATCAGCCCCAGCATTTT; CDR3aa: CASSQVLPGNSNQPQHF
abundance: NA; d_gene: NA; v_gene: TRBV29-1; j_gene: TRBJ2-1; CDR3nt: TGCAGCGTGAGCGGTTTGTTCGGCAATGAGCAGTTCTTC; CDR3aa: CSVSGLFGNEQFF
abundance: NA; d_gene: TRBD2; v_gene: TRBV6-1; j_gene: TRBJ2-7; CDR3nt: TGTGCCAGCAGCCCAAGCGGGAGGGCCCTGGACGAGCAGTACTTC; CDR3aa: CASSPSGRALDEQYF
abundance: few; d_gene: TRBD2; v_gene: TRBV2; j_gene: TRBJ2-1; CDR3nt: TGTGCCAGTATTTGGTTAGCGGGGAGCTCCTACAATGAGCAGTTCTTC; CDR3aa: CASIWLAGSSYNEQFF
abundance: few; d_gene: TRBD2; v_gene: TRBV10-3; j_gene: TRBJ2-3; CDR3nt: TGTGCCAGCATTAGCGGGGACCTAGATACGCAGTATTTT; CDR3aa: CASISGDLDTQYF
abundance: NA; d_gene: NA; v_gene: TRBV13; j_gene: TRBJ1-1; CDR3nt: TGTGCCAGCAGCCCTGGGGGAGGGAGGCTCACTGAAGCTTTCTTT; CDR3aa: CASSPGGGRLTEAFF
abundance: NA; d_gene: NA; v_gene: TRBV5-6; j_gene: TRBJ1-5; CDR3nt: TGTGCCAGCAGCTTTCAGGGGAATCAGCCCCAGCATTTT; CDR3aa: CASSFQGNQPQHF
abundance: NA; d_gene: TRBD1; v_gene: TRBV5-1; j_gene: TRBJ1-1; CDR3nt: TGCGCCAGCAGCTTTGGACAGGGAGGTCAGAACACTGAAGCTTTCTTT; CDR3aa: CASSFGQGGQNTEAFF
abundance: few; d_gene: NA; v_gene: TRBV28; j_gene: TRBJ2-5; CDR3nt: TGTGCCAGCAGTTTTTTAGACATACAAGAGACCCAGTACTTC; CDR3aa: CASSFLDIQETQYF
abundance: few; d_gene: NA; v_gene: TRBV29-1; j_gene: TRBJ1-1; CDR3nt: TGCAGCGTTAAAGCCCGGTCGGTGAACACTGAAGCTTTCTTT; CDR3aa: CSVKARSVNTEAFF